This TCR beta chain was captured in a study of T cells after yellow fever vaccination. Overall study results and limits: Among all clonotypes, a small share was observed in both CD4 and CD8 compartments.

This clonotype was found many times. The target antigen is unknown. Trimming cost V 0 bases and J 3 bases, with 16 bases left between them. CDR3 size: 18 residues. Germline values: CDR1 SGHDT, CDR2 YYEEEE. By 5'RACE template switching, TCR cDNA was produced, with a universal primer site and UMIs added in the process. MiXCR, run by TCRdb on the 5' RACE reads, gives a single entry per CDR3 protein. Among a few hundred thousand distinct CDR3 sequences listed, approximately 4.5% were seen once. V gene TRBV5-6 combines with J gene TRBJ2-6; D uncertain. The receptor was isolated from a young man who received the YFV17D yellow fever vaccine. This material consisted of PBMCs, taken 15 days after the yellow fever booster vaccination. CDR3 coding DNA: TGTGCCAGCAGCTTGGCCTTGGGTGAGTCATATGGGGCCAACGTCCTGACTTTC. Its protein is CASSLALGESYGANVLTF.